Sequencing of this T cell receptor (beta chain) was carried out in a study of blood T cells in healthy people across ages (dated by TCRdb to the mid-2010s). With respect to the entire study: Template switching captured roughly one uniquely barcoded TCR beta cDNA molecule per two T cells in model experiments. The donors were split into four age groups: young (average approximately 16 years), middle-aged (about 40), aged (approximately 59) and long-lived (under 85). Using the same blood draw, the study looked at two additional independent replicas of 1 million unique cDNA reads for two donors, one aged 18 to 30 and the other aged 80 or older. To avoid experimental bias, donors of different ages were randomly spread across the sequencing lanes. The study measured age-related changes in TCR beta repertoire diversity using deep sequencing normalized with unique cDNA molecular identifiers. Results the study describes overall, beyond this receptor: Compared with the aged group, the long-lived group had more naive CD4+ T cells, fewer expanded clones and increased TCR diversity, suggesting age selection. There was a strong correlation between observed TCR beta diversity and the percentage of naive T cells measured by flow cytometry. Conclusive comparison of naive and antigen-experienced compartments was prevented by the profiling of bulk unsorted PBMCs. Observed TCR beta diversity per million T cells fell roughly linearly with age, and a significant reduction was already apparent by age about 38. Donor CMV infection status was unknown, potentially confounding age-related changes in expanded clonotypes. Estimates of total diversity based on one million sequenced T cells were regarded as lower bounds and as underestimates.

Systemically healthy Caucasian individuals from Russia, 39 in total and aged about 6 to 95 years, were included as donors. Each donor gave approximately 9.4 milliliters of peripheral blood, drawn into EDTA-treated Vacutainer tubes. Ficoll-Paque density-gradient centrifugation was used to isolate PBMCs, with at least 7 million per sample. Trizol reagent was used to extract total RNA from the PBMCs, yielding at least 6 micrograms per sample. For every donor, flow cytometry on a PBMC aliquot measured the percentage of naive CD45RAhigh/CD27high T cells. Sequences MDHEN (CDR1) and SYDVKM (CDR2) are obtained from the germline V gene. The CDR3 holds 15 amino acids from the cysteine to the phenylalanine. Kept here is only the CDR3 DNA, which spans 45 bases and is read in frame from base 1. V has 6 bases trimmed and J has 5 bases trimmed; junction bases matching no gene number 11. The library relied on 5' RACE. This sample was sequenced with an Illumina HiSeq 2500. The second PCR ran for roughly 6 to 11 cycles and used a J-beta primer mix along with a sample-barcoded 5' primer. A unique molecular identifier was introduced onto each TCR beta cDNA molecule by a template-switch 5' adaptor carrying 12 random nucleotides. Each sample yielded at least 2.5 million CDR3-containing paired-end reads. First-strand cDNA was synthesized from all RNA with the Mint cDNA synthesis kit, primed by a TRBC-specific oligonucleotide. All cDNA was treated with uracil-DNA glycosylase and then went through a first 18-cycle PCR with the universal primers M1SS and BC2_uni_R. The study's own analysis went as follows. Normalization of each sample was performed by random selection of 1 million high-quality reads, each carrying a distinct molecular identifier. Instead of being binned into consensus sequences, reads with shared molecular identifiers were discarded. CDR3 identification, clonotype clustering and error correction used MiTCR with a Q25 quality threshold and the strictest error-elimination algorithm. A nonparametric unseen species model using Euler transformation provided a lower-bound estimate of total TCR beta diversity. TCRdb's own reprocessing of the public reads used fastp at Q25 and MiXCR and kept productive beta chains. Every distinct CDR3 protein forms one entry, paired with its most common genes and DNA. What appears here as the V and J calls and clone size reflects TCRdb's work, not the paper's. The sample data list 780,000 or so distinct CDR3 sequences, and approximately 53% of these were observed just once. The top ten constitute more than 25% of the sample.

A remark on this clonotype: Its antigen is not yet known. Per-base qualities were not stored, and no clone one base away is much larger.

The chain uses TRBV28 and TRBJ2-3, with 7 bases matching TRBD2. The source is a man between 35 and 55 years old in good health. The sample taken for sequencing was blood. The DNA sequence is given as TGTGCCAGCAGCTTAGAGGCGGGAGTTAAAGATACGCAGTATTTT. Translated, it reads CASSLEAGVKDTQYF.